This TCR beta chain was sequenced in a study of cytomegalovirus exposure and HLA in healthy donors. This CDR3 region has 16 residues. Trimming removed 3 bases from V and 0 bases from J, with 14 bases in between. CDR1 and CDR2 from the germline V gene are LNHDA and SQIVND (reference sequence). The study ran its PCR with 60 Vbeta and 13 Jbeta primers. Using immunoSEQ multiplex PCR, the repertoire was profiled, and TCRdb retains in-frame clones only, with some absent. Altogether around 170,000 clones are present, about three quarters being singletons, with the ten largest covering approximately 1.6%. This TCR was recovered from a girl between 5 and 17 years old in good health and CMV-seronegative. Sample: PBMCs. The chain links TRBV19 to TRBJ1-1; D gene unclear. This CDR3 reads CASSMVPQNMNTEAFF. CDR3 nucleotides: TGTGCCAGTAGTATGGTTCCACAGAACATGAACACTGAAGCTTTCTTT.